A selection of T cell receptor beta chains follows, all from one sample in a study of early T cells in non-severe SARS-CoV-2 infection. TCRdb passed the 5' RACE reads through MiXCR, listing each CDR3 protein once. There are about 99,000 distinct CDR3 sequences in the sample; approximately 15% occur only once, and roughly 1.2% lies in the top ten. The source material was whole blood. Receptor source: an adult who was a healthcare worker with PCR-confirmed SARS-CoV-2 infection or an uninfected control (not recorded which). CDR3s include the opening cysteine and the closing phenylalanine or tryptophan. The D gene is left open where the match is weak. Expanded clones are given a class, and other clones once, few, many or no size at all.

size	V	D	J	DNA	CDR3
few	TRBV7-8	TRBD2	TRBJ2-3	TGTGCCAGCAGCTTAGCGACGGACTCAGGACTAGTCGCAGATACGCAGTATTTT	CASSLATDSGLVADTQYF
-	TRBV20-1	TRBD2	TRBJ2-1	TGCAGTGCTAGAGCACTAGCGGAGTACAATGAGCAGTTCTTC	CSARALAEYNEQFF
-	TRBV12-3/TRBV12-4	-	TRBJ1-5	TGTGCCAGCAGTGCAGACACCCGCGTTCAGCCCCAGCATTTT	CASSADTRVQPQHF
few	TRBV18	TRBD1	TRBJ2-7	TGTGCCAGCTCACCTAACCGGGACAGGGCGTCCGAGCAGTACTTC	CASSPNRDRASEQYF
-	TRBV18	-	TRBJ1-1	TGTGCCAGCTCACTAGGACAGCCGAACACTGAAGCTTTCTTT	CASSLGQPNTEAFF
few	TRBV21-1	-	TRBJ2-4	TGTGCCAGCAGCAAAGGCCTTGCCAAAAACATTCAGTACTTC	CASSKGLAKNIQYF
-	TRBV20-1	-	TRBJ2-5	TGCAGTGCTAGAGAGGACACAATTCAAGAGACCCAGTACTTC	CSAREDTIQETQYF
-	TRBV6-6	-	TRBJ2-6	TGTGCCAGTCTATTATCTGGGGCCAACGTCCTGACTTTC	CASLLSGANVLTF
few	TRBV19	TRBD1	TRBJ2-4	TGTGCCAGTAGTAACCCATCAACAGGGGGCGCGGCCAAAAACATTCAGTACTTC	CASSNPSTGGAAKNIQYF
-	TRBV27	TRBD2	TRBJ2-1	TGTGCCAGCAGTTTATCTGGACTAGCTCCCAATGAGCAGTTCTTC	CASSLSGLAPNEQFF
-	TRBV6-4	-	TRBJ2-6	TGTGCCAGCAGTGACTCGGGCCTCGATGGGGCCAACGTCCTGACTTTC	CASSDSGLDGANVLTF
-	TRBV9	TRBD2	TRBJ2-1	TGTGCCAGCAGCTCCCGGACTAGCGCTATTACGAATGAGCAGTTCTTC	CASSSRTSAITNEQFF
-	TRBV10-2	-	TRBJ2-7	TGCGCCAGCAGTGAGTCAGGGGGCGGGAGAAGCGAGCAGTACTTC	CASSESGGGRSEQYF
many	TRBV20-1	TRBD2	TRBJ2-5	TGCAGTGCTAGGCGGGAGCTTGGAGAGACCCAGTACTTC	CSARRELGETQYF
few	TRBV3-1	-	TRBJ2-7	TGTGCCAGCAGCCCAAGATGGGAAAGGAACGAGCAGTACTTC	CASSPRWERNEQYF
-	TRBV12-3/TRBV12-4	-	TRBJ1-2	TGTGCCAGCAGTTTAGCGCTGTCAGGCAACTATGGCTACACCTTC	CASSLALSGNYGYTF
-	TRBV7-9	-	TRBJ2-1	TGTGCCAGCAGCTTTGGCGAAAGCTACAATGAGCAGTTCTTC	CASSFGESYNEQFF
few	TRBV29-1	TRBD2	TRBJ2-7	TGCAGCGCTTGGACTAGCGGGACTGAGCAGTACTTC	CSAWTSGTEQYF
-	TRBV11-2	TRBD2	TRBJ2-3	TGTGCCAGCAGCCCAACCCACGTGGGGACTAGCGACTCAGATACGCAGTATTTT	CASSPTHVGTSDSDTQYF
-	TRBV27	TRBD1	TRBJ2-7	TGTGCCAGCAGTTTCCTCGGGACAGTATACTACGAGCAGTACTTC	CASSFLGTVYYEQYF
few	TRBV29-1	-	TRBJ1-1	TGCAGCGTTGTTGCGGGGTTCCCTGAAGCTTTCTTT	CSVVAGFPEAFF
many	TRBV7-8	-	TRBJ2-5	TGTGCCAGCAGCTTAGTGGACCCACCGGGAGAGACCCAGTACTTC	CASSLVDPPGETQYF
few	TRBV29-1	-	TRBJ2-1	TGCAGCGTTGCCGGGGATCCCTACAATGAGCAGTTCTTC	CSVAGDPYNEQFF
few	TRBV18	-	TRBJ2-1	TGTGCCGGTTCAGGGCCCCATGAGCAGTTCTTC	CAGSGPHEQFF
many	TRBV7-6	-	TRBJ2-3	TGTGCCAGCAGCTTAGGGCACTTGAATACGCAGTATTTT	CASSLGHLNTQYF